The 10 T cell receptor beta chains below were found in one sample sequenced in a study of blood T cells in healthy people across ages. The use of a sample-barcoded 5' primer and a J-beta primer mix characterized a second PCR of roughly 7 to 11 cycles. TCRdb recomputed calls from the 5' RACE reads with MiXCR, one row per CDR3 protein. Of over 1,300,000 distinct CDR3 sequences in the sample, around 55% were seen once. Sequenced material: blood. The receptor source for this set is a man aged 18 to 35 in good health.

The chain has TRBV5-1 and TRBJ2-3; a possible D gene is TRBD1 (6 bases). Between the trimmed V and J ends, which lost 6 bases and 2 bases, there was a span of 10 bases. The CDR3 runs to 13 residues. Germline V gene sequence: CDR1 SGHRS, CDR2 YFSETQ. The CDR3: CASKGELTDTQYF. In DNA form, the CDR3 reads TGCGCCAGCAAGGGGGAACTCACAGATACGCAGTATTTT.

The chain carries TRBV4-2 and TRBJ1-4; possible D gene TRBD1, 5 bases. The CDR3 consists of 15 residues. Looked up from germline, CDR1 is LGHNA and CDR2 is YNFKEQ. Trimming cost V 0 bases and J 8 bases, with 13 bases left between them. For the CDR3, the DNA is TGTGCCAGCAGCCAAGATGGGACCATCGGGGAAAAACTGTTTTTT. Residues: CASSQDGTIGEKLFF.

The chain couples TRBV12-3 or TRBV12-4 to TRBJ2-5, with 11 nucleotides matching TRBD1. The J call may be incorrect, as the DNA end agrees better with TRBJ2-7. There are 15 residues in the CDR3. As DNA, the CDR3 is TGTGCCAGCAGTAGGACAGGGGGCCACACCTACGAGCAGTACTTC. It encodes CASSRTGGHTYEQYF.

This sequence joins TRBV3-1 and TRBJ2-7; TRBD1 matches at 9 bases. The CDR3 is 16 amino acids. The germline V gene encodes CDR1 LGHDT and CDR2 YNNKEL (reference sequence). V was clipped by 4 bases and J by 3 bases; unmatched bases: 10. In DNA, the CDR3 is TGTGCCAGCAGCCCAAAGAGACAGGGGGGTTACTACGAGCAGTACTTC. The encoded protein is CASSPKRQGGYYEQYF.

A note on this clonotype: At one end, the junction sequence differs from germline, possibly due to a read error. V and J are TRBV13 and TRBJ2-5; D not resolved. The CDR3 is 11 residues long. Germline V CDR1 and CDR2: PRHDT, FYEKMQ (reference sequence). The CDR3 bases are TGTGCCAGCAGTCTCCAAGAGGCCCAGTACTTC. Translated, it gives CASSLQEAQYF.

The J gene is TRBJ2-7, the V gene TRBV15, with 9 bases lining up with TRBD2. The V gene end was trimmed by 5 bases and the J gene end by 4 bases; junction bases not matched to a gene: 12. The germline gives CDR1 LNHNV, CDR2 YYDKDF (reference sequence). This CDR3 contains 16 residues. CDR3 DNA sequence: TGTGCCACCAGCGGCTGGCGGGAGGGCCCTTATTACGAGCAGTACTTC. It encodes CATSGWREGPYYEQYF. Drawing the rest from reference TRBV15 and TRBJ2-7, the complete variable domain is DAMVIQNPRYQVTQFGKPVTLSCSQTLNHNVMYWYQQKSSQAPKLLFHYYDKDFNNEADTPDNFQSRRPNTSFCFLDIRSPGLGDTAMYLCATSGWREGPYYEQYFGPGTRLTVT.

In nucleotides, the CDR3 is TGTGCCAGCAGTTTGGCCCCCTACCCAGGGCGCTATGGCTACACCTTC. It encodes CASSLAPYPGRYGYTF. The J gene is TRBJ1-2, the V gene TRBV12-3 or TRBV12-4, with a tentative D call TRBD1 (5 bases). This CDR3 has 16 amino acids. V was pared by 3 bases and J by 4 bases, with 18 bases between.

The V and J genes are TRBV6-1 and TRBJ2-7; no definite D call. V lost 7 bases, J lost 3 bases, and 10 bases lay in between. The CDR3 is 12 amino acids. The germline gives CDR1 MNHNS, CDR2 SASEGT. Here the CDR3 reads CASNPSIYEQYF. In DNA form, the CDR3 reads TGTGCCAGCAACCCTAGTATCTACGAGCAGTACTTC.

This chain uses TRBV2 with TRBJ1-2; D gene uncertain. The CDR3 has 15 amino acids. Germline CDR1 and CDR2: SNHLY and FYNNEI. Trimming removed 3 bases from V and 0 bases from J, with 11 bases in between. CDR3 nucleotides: TGTGCCAGCAGTGAGGCAGTCCGAGCTAACTATGGCTACACCTTC. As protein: CASSEAVRANYGYTF.

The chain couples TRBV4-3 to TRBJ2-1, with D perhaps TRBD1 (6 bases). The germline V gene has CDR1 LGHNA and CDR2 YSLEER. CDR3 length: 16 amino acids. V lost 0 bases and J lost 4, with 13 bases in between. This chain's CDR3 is CASSQELQGYYNEQFF. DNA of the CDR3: TGCGCCAGCAGCCAAGAGTTACAGGGCTATTACAATGAGCAGTTCTTC.